These 29 T cell receptor beta chains came from one sample sequenced in a study of post-analysis software for immune sequencing data. Their target antigens are unknown. General study findings and limits: The five TRBV segments detected at higher frequency in patients than in controls included TRBV5-6, TRBV5-1 and TRBV20-1.

cDNA libraries of TCR beta carried unique molecular identifiers. Each CDR3 protein is one row after TCRdb ran MiXCR on the PCR reads. The sample holds around 260,000 distinct CDR3 sequences, less than 40% seen once. Sequencing was done on a sample of blood. Receptors originate from a girl between 10 and 17 years old with multiple sclerosis.

This clonotype was counted between two and nine times. The J gene is TRBJ1-1, the V gene TRBV27; 7 bases are a match to TRBD1. Trimming took 5 bases from V and 5 from J; bases not matched to a gene: 17. This CDR3 has 17 amino acids. Germline loops: CDR1 MNHEY, CDR2 SMNVEV (reference sequence). This CDR3 reads CASSPRGDSGWRTEAFF. The CDR3 coding sequence is TGTGCCAGCAGTCCAAGGGGGGACAGTGGGTGGAGGACTGAAGCTTTCTTT.

This clonotype was observed many times. This chain connects TRBV11-2 to TRBJ2-1, with D possibly TRBD1 on 5 matching bases. The V end was cut by 3 bases, the J end by 6 bases, with 15 bases between. The germline V gene encodes CDR1 SGHAT and CDR2 FQNNGV. The CDR3 has 15 residues. The CDR3 DNA reads as TGTGCCAGCAGCTTCAATAAGGGGTATGGCAATGAGCAGTTCTTC. It yields the protein CASSFNKGYGNEQFF.

There are many counts of this clonotype. The chain recombines TRBV25-1 with TRBJ2-3; 8 bases line up with TRBD1. Germline assignment: CDR1 MGHDK and CDR2 SYGVNS. This CDR3 has 16 amino acids. J lost 3 bases, V lost 2 bases, and 7 bases had no gene match. CDR3 residues: CASSERRRGPTDTQYF. In nucleotides, the CDR3 is TGTGCCAGCAGTGAACGTCGCAGGGGGCCTACAGATACGCAGTATTTT.

The J gene is TRBJ2-1, the V gene TRBV19, with TRBD2 identical over 13 bases. The trim removed 5 bases at V and 4 bases at J, leaving 2 bases unmatched. CDR1 is LNHDA, CDR2 SQIVND, per germline (reference sequence). CDR3 length: 15 residues. CDR3 sequence: CASSRLAGGYNEQFF. The CDR3 nucleotides are TGTGCCAGTAGTCGACTAGCGGGAGGTTACAATGAGCAGTTCTTC.

This clonotype has a count of ten or more. V usage is TRBV6-5 and J usage is TRBJ1-2; D is unclear. This CDR3 contains 13 residues. CDR1 is MNHEY and CDR2 is SVGAGI in the germline V gene. Trimming removed 2 bases from V and 7 bases from J, with 11 bases in between. The CDR3, as DNA: TGTGCCAGCAGTTACGGACGGACCGGTGGCTACACCTTC. It is translated as CASSYGRTGGYTF.

Note on this clonotype: An end of the junction differs from the germline gene, which may be a read error. J is TRBJ2-1 and V is TRBV6-2 or TRBV6-3; D is unclear. CDR3 length: 16 amino acids. In germline, CDR1 is MNHEY, CDR2 SVGEGT. CDR3: CASSYYPRVSYDEQFF. The CDR3 DNA follows: TGTGCCAGCAGTTACTACCCAAGGGTTTCCTACGATGAGCAGTTCTTC.

This clonotype showed up just a few times. The genes are TRBV14 and TRBJ2-1, with 8 bases lining up with TRBD2. Germline CDR1 reads SGHDN; CDR2 reads FVKESK. The CDR3 loop spans 15 amino acids. J gave up 8 bases and V 2 bases, and 8 bases lay outside the gene matches. The CDR3 loop reads CASSQRREGLDEQFF. CDR3 DNA sequence: TGTGCCAGCAGCCAACGCCGGGAGGGTTTGGATGAGCAGTTCTTC.

This clonotype was detected only a few times. This could be a read error, since a much larger clone is one nucleotide away. The chain employs TRBV25-1 and TRBJ2-4; 8 bases fit TRBD1. After removal of 8 bases from V and 13 bases from J, the junction contained 16 bases not matched to a gene. The CDR3 loop spans 14 amino acids. CDR1 is MGHDK and CDR2 is SYGVNS in the germline V gene. Here the CDR3 DNA reads TGTGCCAGCGCACAGGGGGAGGTCGGAAATGAGCAGTACTTC. Its protein product is CASAQGEVGNEQYF.

About this clonotype: It may be a read error: a sequence one base away is much more abundant. This chain uses TRBV20-1 with TRBJ2-7, with D perhaps matching TRBD2 (6 bases). This CDR3 comprises 16 residues. The V gene's germline CDR1 is DFQATT and CDR2 SNEGSKA (reference sequence). V was shortened by 0 bases and J by 7 bases, with 22 bases between the two germline ends. The CDR3 bases are TGCAGTGCTAGAGATTTAGCGGACCTAAACTACAATGAGCAGTACTTC. It translates to CSARDLADLNYNEQYF.

The chain has TRBV10-3 and TRBJ2-5; 7 bases are a match to TRBD1. The last part of the DNA fits TRBJ2-7 better; the J call may be wrong. The CDR3 has 16 amino acids. The germline V gene has CDR1 ENHRY and CDR2 SYGVKD. In nucleotides, the CDR3 is TGTGCCATCAGTGAGACCCGACAGGGAACCCTCTGCGAGCAGTACTTC. Amino acid sequence: CAISETRQGTLCEQYF.

Concerning this clonotype itself: This may be a read error: a much more frequent sequence differs by one nucleotide. The chain combines TRBV24-1 with TRBJ2-3, with no clear D. Germline lookup yields CDR1 KGHDR and CDR2 SFDVKD. This CDR3 region has 16 residues. CDR3 sequence: CATSDLQFAGTDMQYF. For the CDR3, the DNA is TGTGCCACCAGTGATTTGCAGTTTGCAGGCACAGATATGCAGTATTTT.

This rearrangement joins TRBV5-1 to TRBJ1-2; D is uncertain. Germline V lookup: CDR1 SGHRS, CDR2 YFSETQ. The CDR3 covers 13 residues. V was trimmed by 4 bases and J by 3 bases, leaving 10 bases between them. DNA for the CDR3: TGCGCCAGCAGCCAGACGGGTCACTATGGCTACACCTTC. This gives the protein CASSQTGHYGYTF.

The V gene is TRBV7-9, the J gene TRBJ2-4; 14 bases are shared with TRBD2. V trimming: 1 base; J trimming: 6 bases; junction bases outside the gene matches: 5. CDR1 is SEHNR, CDR2 FQNEAQ, per germline (reference sequence). The CDR3 totals 17 residues. The CDR3: CASSLDRLAGGRNIQYF. CDR3 sequence (DNA): TGTGCCAGCAGCTTAGATCGACTAGCGGGAGGGCGAAACATTCAGTACTTC.

This clonotype was picked up many times. This chain joins TRBV21-1 and TRBJ2-4; the D call TRBD2 from the table was never checked on the DNA. TRBV21-1 represents a pseudogene. This CDR3 contains 18 residues. In DNA, the CDR3 is TGTGCCAGCAGCCCCGGGACTAGCGGGGGCCTAGCCAAAAACATTCAGTACTTC. Its protein product is CASSPGTSGGLAKNIQYF.

This clonotype was seen repeatedly, ten times or more. This chain uses TRBV20-1 with TRBJ2-1, with D perhaps assigned TRBD1 or TRBD2 (6 bases each). The CDR3 totals 15 residues. The ends were cut back, 5 bases at V and 3 bases at J, with 17 bases in the middle. Looked up from germline, CDR1 is DFQATT and CDR2 is SNEGSKA (reference sequence). The CDR3 coding sequence is TGCAGTGCTGAGAGGGGGGCTAGCAGCTACAATGAGCAGTTCTTC. Translated, it gives CSAERGASSYNEQFF.

This clonotype came up many times. V and J are TRBV7-9 and TRBJ2-1; the D is unclear. Germline V lookup: CDR1 SEHNR, CDR2 FQNEAQ (reference sequence). The CDR3 is 14 amino acids. V was pared by 5 bases and J by 5 bases, with 13 bases between. The CDR3 is CASSAYGPHNEQFF. The CDR3 nucleotides are TGTGCCAGCAGCGCATACGGGCCCCACAATGAGCAGTTCTTC.

Many counts were recorded for this clonotype. V is TRBV20-1 and J is TRBJ1-6; no clear D. Trimming removed 3 bases from V and 0 bases from J, with 12 bases in between. The V gene's germline CDR1 is DFQATT and CDR2 SNEGSKA (reference sequence). There are 16 residues in the CDR3. Here the CDR3 reads CSARFRGSSYNSPLHF. The CDR3 DNA reads as TGCAGTGCTAGGTTTAGAGGGAGCTCCTATAATTCACCCCTCCACTTT.

V gene TRBV18 combines with J gene TRBJ1-1, with D maybe TRBD1 (6 bases). CDR1 is KGHSH and CDR2 is LQKENI in the germline V gene. This CDR3 region has 13 residues. Trimming removed 8 bases at V and 3 bases at J, with 13 bases between. In DNA form, the CDR3 reads TGTGCCAGCAGGGGGACGGGAGACACTGAAGCTTTCTTT. It specifies CASRGTGDTEAFF.

The sample holds many counts of this clonotype. This CDR3 is CASIPGTSGRNEQFF. The CDR3 DNA follows: TGCGCCAGCATCCCCGGGACTAGCGGGAGAAATGAGCAGTTCTTC. The chain couples TRBV5-1 to TRBJ2-1, with 14 positions matching TRBD2. Germline V CDR1 and CDR2: SGHRS, YFSETQ. V shed 6 bases, J shed 7 bases, and the junction held 6 bases outside the gene matches. The CDR3 length is 15 residues. Full variable domain (outside the CDR3, taken from reference TRBV5-1 and TRBJ2-1): KAGVTQTPRYLIKTRGQQVTLSCSPISGHRSVSWYQQTPGQGLQFLFEYFSETQRNKGNFPGRFSGRQFSNSRSEMNVSTLELGDSALYLCASIPGTSGRNEQFFGPGTRLTVL.

This clonotype was picked up a small number of times. The CDR3 is CASSGGTGELFF. CDR3 DNA: TGTGCCAGCAGCGGAGGAACCGGGGAGCTGTTTTTT. The V gene is TRBV3-1, the J gene TRBJ2-2, with D possibly TRBD2 on 5 matching bases. The V gene lost 5 bases and the J gene lost 5 bases, with 6 bases spanning the gap. The CDR3 extends over 12 amino acids. Germline assignment: CDR1 LGHDT and CDR2 YNNKEL (reference sequence). The entire variable domain, with the rest obtained from reference TRBV3-1 and TRBJ2-2, is as follows: DTAVSQTPKYLVTQMGNDKSIKCEQNLGHDTMYWYKQDSKKFLKIMFSYNNKELIINETVPNRFSPKSPDKAHLNLHINSLELGDSAVYFCASSGGTGELFFGEGSRLTVL.

This rearrangement joins TRBV6-1 to TRBJ2-1; TRBD2 aligns across 7 bases. The CDR3 contains 16 residues. Unmatched junction bases numbered 13, after V lost 5 bases and J lost 6 bases. CDR1 and CDR2 (germline): MNHNS, SASEGT. The CDR3 here is CASSRGGLGVGNEQFF. CDR3 nucleotide sequence: TGTGCCAGCAGTAGGGGAGGACTAGGAGTGGGCAATGAGCAGTTCTTC.

The chain employs TRBV5-1 and TRBJ2-5; 7 bases map to TRBD2. The V gene end was trimmed by 2 bases and the J gene end by 1 base; junction bases not matched to a gene: 5. The V gene's germline CDR1 is SGHRS and CDR2 YFSETQ. This CDR3 contains 15 residues. The CDR3 is CASSFGGSVQETQYF. CDR3 in DNA: TGCGCCAGCAGCTTCGGCGGGAGTGTCCAAGAGACCCAGTACTTC. The whole variable domain, remainder taken from reference TRBV5-1 and TRBJ2-5, is KAGVTQTPRYLIKTRGQQVTLSCSPISGHRSVSWYQQTPGQGLQFLFEYFSETQRNKGNFPGRFSGRQFSNSRSEMNVSTLELGDSALYLCASSFGGSVQETQYFGPGTRLLVL.

The chain couples TRBV20-1 to TRBJ1-2; no firm D call. Germline V lookup: CDR1 DFQATT, CDR2 SNEGSKA (reference sequence). This CDR3 comprises 8 residues. Trimming stripped 7 bases from V and 4 bases from J, with 1 base between. As DNA, the CDR3 is TGCAGTGTCTATGGCTACACCTTC. Translated, it gives CSVYGYTF.

The chain links TRBV5-1 to TRBJ1-2, with D tentatively TRBD1 (6 bases). The germline V and J ends were trimmed by 4 bases and 5 bases, with 15 bases remaining between them. CDR3 length equals 14 residues. Germline CDR1 and CDR2: SGHRS and YFSETQ. CDR3 protein: CASSTATGTYGYTF. In nucleotides, the CDR3 is TGCGCCAGCAGCACCGCGACGGGGACATATGGCTACACCTTC.

The chain is built from TRBV7-2 and TRBJ1-1, with D perhaps TRBD1 (6 bases). This CDR3 has 13 residues. V gave up 6 bases and J gave up 6 bases, with 14 bases separating them. Germline V gene sequence: CDR1 SGHTA, CDR2 FQGNSA. CDR3 sequence: CASRKGVAAEAFF. DNA of the CDR3: TGTGCCAGCAGAAAGGGGGTAGCGGCTGAAGCTTTCTTT.

The CDR3, as DNA: TGTGCCATCACGGGGGGTCAGGGTTCCTACAATGAGCAGTTCTTC. Its protein product is CAITGGQGSYNEQFF. The chain uses TRBV10-3 and TRBJ2-1, with 7 bases fitting TRBD2. The CDR3 extends over 15 amino acids. With 7 bases clipped from V and 1 base from J, the junction kept 7 bases outside the gene matches. CDR1 and CDR2 from the germline V gene are ENHRY and SYGVKD.

This clonotype was picked up many times. CDR3 protein: CASSHPVSLEANVLTF. In DNA, the CDR3 is TGTGCCAGCAGCCATCCTGTCAGTCTGGAGGCCAACGTCCTGACTTTC. The chain is built from TRBV12-3 or TRBV12-4 and TRBJ2-6; D call uncertain. The V gene lost 6 bases and the J gene lost 6 bases, with 18 bases spanning the gap. The CDR3 is made up of 16 amino acids.

The chain uses TRBV5-1 and TRBJ1-6, with 9 nucleotides matching TRBD1. The ends lost 5 bases at V and 9 bases at J; junction bases unmatched: 15. Germline CDR1 reads SGHRS; CDR2 reads YFSETQ. This CDR3 region has 17 residues. In nucleotides, the CDR3 is TGCGCCAGCAGTCAAGGTTCCCTGGACAGGGGCGGTTCACCCCTCCACTTT. Its translation: CASSQGSLDRGGSPLHF. Combining the CDR3 with reference TRBV5-1 and TRBJ1-6 gives the whole variable domain KAGVTQTPRYLIKTRGQQVTLSCSPISGHRSVSWYQQTPGQGLQFLFEYFSETQRNKGNFPGRFSGRQFSNSRSEMNVSTLELGDSALYLCASSQGSLDRGGSPLHFGNGTRLTVT.

A note on this clonotype: A much larger clone sits a single nucleotide away, making a read error possible. This chain connects TRBV12-3 or TRBV12-4 to TRBJ2-1, with D perhaps given as TRBD1 or TRBD2 (6 bases each). The CDR3 is 15 amino acids. The V end lost 7 bases, the J end lost 5 bases, and 18 bases lay between the germline ends. The CDR3 sequence is CASTMGGVQHNEQFF. CDR3 DNA sequence: TGTGCCAGCACCATGGGGGGCGTCCAGCACAATGAGCAGTTCTTC.